The rows below give T cell receptor beta chains drawn from one sample of a study of blood T cell repertoires in COVID-19. Only in-frame clones appear in the TCRdb table, and some are missing; sequencing was by immunoSEQ multiplex PCR. This repertoire shows roughly 240,000 clones, roughly 83% found once; its top ten account for 5.5% to 6.5%. Sequencing was carried out using peripheral blood. The receptors derive from a woman at least 80 years old with COVID-19, enrolled during active disease. Each CDR3 is given with its conserved first and last residue. The D gene is left open where the match is weak. Part of the rows lack a size; the others show once, few, many or a class for expanded clones.

D: TRBD2; size: few; J: TRBJ2-1; V: TRBV19; CDR3: CASGGLAGGSSYNEQFF; DNA: TGTGCCAGTGGGGGACTAGCGGGGGGCTCGTCCTACAATGAGCAGTTCTTC
D: -; size: -; J: TRBJ2-7; V: TRBV12-3/TRBV12-4; CDR3: CASTLGGTEQYF; DNA: TGTGCCAGCACCCTGGGGGGAACCGAGCAGTACTTC
D: -; size: -; J: TRBJ1-5; V: TRBV3-1/TRBV3-2; CDR3: CASSPRGEGSNQPQHF; DNA: TGTGCCAGCAGCCCGAGAGGGGAGGGGAGCAATCAGCCCCAGCATTTT
D: -; size: -; J: TRBJ1-2; V: TRBV27; CDR3: CASRPSTALNYGYTF; DNA: TGTGCCAGCAGACCGTCGACAGCTCTTAACTATGGCTACACCTTC
D: -; size: -; J: TRBJ1-5; V: TRBV6-6; CDR3: CASNGGTNQPQHF; DNA: TGTGCCAGCAACGGGGGGACCAATCAGCCCCAGCATTTT
D: -; size: -; J: TRBJ2-5; V: TRBV19; CDR3: CASSGQRGETQYF; DNA: TGTGCCAGTAGTGGCCAAAGGGGAGAGACCCAGTACTTC
D: -; size: -; J: TRBJ2-2; V: TRBV9; CDR3: CASSGGRGGTGELFF; DNA: TGTGCCAGCAGCGGGGGCAGGGGTGGCACCGGGGAGCTGTTTTTT
D: -; size: -; J: TRBJ2-2; V: TRBV18; CDR3: CASSKAEVAGELFF; DNA: TGTGCCAGCTCGAAGGCGGAGGTGGCCGGGGAGCTGTTTTTT
D: -; size: -; J: TRBJ1-1; V: TRBV6-6; CDR3: CASRLGQPNTEAFF; DNA: TGTGCCAGCAGGCTGGGACAACCGAACACTGAAGCTTTCTTT
D: -; size: -; J: TRBJ2-2; V: TRBV5-4; CDR3: CASSPVGRTNTGELFF; DNA: TGTGCCAGCAGCCCGGTGGGGCGCACGAACACCGGGGAGCTGTTTTTT
D: -; size: -; J: TRBJ2-3; V: TRBV3-1/TRBV3-2; CDR3: CASSLSGLELTDTQYF; DNA: TGTGCCAGCAGCCTTTCGGGTCTCGAGCTCACAGATACGCAGTATTTT
D: -; size: -; J: TRBJ1-1; V: TRBV6-5; CDR3: CASKRGGTEAFF; DNA: TGTGCCAGCAAAAGGGGGGGGACTGAAGCTTTCTTT
D: TRBD1; size: -; J: TRBJ1-2; V: TRBV7-8; CDR3: CASSLGTGDFYGYTF; DNA: TGTGCCAGCAGCTTAGGGACAGGGGATTTCTATGGCTACACCTTC
D: -; size: -; J: TRBJ2-5; V: TRBV7-9; CDR3: CASSPTGRGQNQETQYF; DNA: TGTGCCAGCAGCCCCACGGGCAGGGGTCAGAACCAAGAGACCCAGTACTTC
D: TRBD1; size: -; J: TRBJ1-3; V: TRBV5-1; CDR3: CASSLGQGNIAGNTIYF; DNA: TGCGCCAGCAGCCTAGGACAGGGGAATATCGCTGGAAACACCATATATTTT
D: -; size: -; J: TRBJ1-1; V: TRBV5-5; CDR3: CASSFSSGGNTEAFF; DNA: TGTGCCAGCAGCTTTTCGAGTGGAGGGAACACTGAAGCTTTCTTT
D: TRBD1; size: -; J: TRBJ2-3; V: TRBV6-2/TRBV6-3; CDR3: CASSLGQGSTDTQYF; DNA: TGTGCCAGCAGTCTAGGACAGGGTAGCACAGATACGCAGTATTTT
D: -; size: once; J: TRBJ2-2; V: TRBV6-5; CDR3: CASIRDSPGELFF; DNA: TGTGCCAGCATTCGGGACTCCCCTGGGGAGCTGTTTTTT
D: TRBD1; size: -; J: TRBJ2-5; V: TRBV7-6; CDR3: CASSLDVSRPGTARKETQYF; DNA: TGTGCCAGCAGCTTAGATGTGAGTCGCCCTGGGACAGCTCGAAAAGAGACCCAGTACTTC
D: -; size: -; J: TRBJ2-5; V: TRBV7-3; CDR3: CASSLRGFLPPITGTQYF; DNA: TGTGCCAGCAGCTTAAGAGGATTTCTTCCTCCGATCACGGGGACCCAGTACTTC
D: TRBD1; size: -; J: TRBJ2-1; V: TRBV19; CDR3: CATIPRGRRDEQFF; DNA: TGTGCCACGATCCCGAGGGGGCGTAGGGATGAGCAGTTCTTC
D: -; size: -; J: TRBJ1-2; V: TRBV6-4; CDR3: CASSEQAAFRYGYTF; DNA: TGTGCCTCGAGCGAACAGGCGGCGTTTCGGTATGGCTACACCTTC
D: TRBD1; size: -; J: TRBJ2-3; V: TRBV2; CDR3: CASRTGQGIDTQYF; DNA: TGTGCCAGCAGAACCGGACAGGGTATAGATACGCAGTATTTT
D: -; size: -; J: TRBJ1-4; V: TRBV29-1; CDR3: CSVTSRGGPEKLFF; DNA: TGCAGCGTTACCTCGAGGGGAGGGCCTGAAAAACTGTTTTTT
D: TRBD1; size: few; J: TRBJ1-6; V: TRBV9; CDR3: CASSFQSGTGNSPLHF; DNA: TGTGCCAGCAGCTTCCAATCCGGGACAGGGAATTCACCCCTCCACTTT
D: TRBD2; size: once; J: TRBJ2-3; V: TRBV7-6; CDR3: CASSLAAGGWTDTQYF; DNA: TGTGCCAGCAGCTTAGCGGCGGGGGGATGGACAGATACGCAGTATTTT
D: -; size: -; J: TRBJ2-2; V: TRBV7-3; CDR3: CASSSKRDTGELFF; DNA: TGTGCCAGCAGCTCCAAGAGGGACACCGGGGAGCTGTTTTTT
D: TRBD1; size: -; J: TRBJ1-5; V: TRBV19; CDR3: CATDRGGQPQHF; DNA: TGTGCCACGGACAGGGGGGGACAGCCCCAGCATTTT
D: TRBD2; size: -; J: TRBJ2-7; V: TRBV18; CDR3: CASSPLSGGFYEQYF; DNA: TGTGCCAGCTCACCACTAAGCGGGGGGTTCTACGAGCAGTACTTC
D: -; size: -; J: TRBJ1-3; V: TRBV10-3; CDR3: CAISRGSGNTIYF; DNA: TGTGCCATCAGCAGGGGCTCTGGAAACACCATATATTTT
D: -; size: -; J: TRBJ1-5; V: TRBV6-5; CDR3: CASREGGSNQPQHF; DNA: TGTGCCAGCAGGGAGGGAGGATCCAATCAGCCCCAGCATTTT
D: TRBD1; size: -; J: TRBJ1-1; V: TRBV6-5; CDR3: CASSYVGGSEAFF; DNA: TGTGCCAGCAGTTACGTAGGGGGCTCTGAAGCTTTCTTT
D: TRBD2; size: -; J: TRBJ2-1; V: TRBV7-9; CDR3: CASSTGLAEQFF; DNA: TGTGCCAGCAGCACCGGACTAGCGGAGCAGTTCTTC
D: -; size: many; J: TRBJ2-7; V: TRBV5-1; CDR3: CASSLAGTPSYEQYF; DNA: TGCGCCAGCAGCTTGGCTGGGACACCCTCCTACGAGCAGTACTTC
D: TRBD1; size: once; J: TRBJ1-2; V: TRBV15; CDR3: CATSPQTGTGVGYTF; DNA: TGTGCCACCAGCCCCCAGACCGGGACAGGGGTCGGCTACACCTTC
D: -; size: -; J: TRBJ2-2; V: TRBV6-5; CDR3: CASSRGTGELFF; DNA: TGTGCCAGCAGCAGGGGCACCGGGGAGCTGTTTTTT
D: -; size: -; J: TRBJ1-4; V: TRBV3-1/TRBV3-2; CDR3: CASSLPNGLTNEKLFF; DNA: TGTGCCAGCAGCCTCCCGAATGGCCTGACTAATGAAAAACTGTTTTTT
D: TRBD2; size: once; J: TRBJ2-3; V: TRBV9; CDR3: CASSAGLAGATDTQYF; DNA: TGTGCCAGCAGCGCGGGACTAGCGGGCGCCACAGATACGCAGTATTTT
D: -; size: -; J: TRBJ2-1; V: TRBV18; CDR3: CASSPSPRAYNEQFF; DNA: TGTGCCAGCTCACCGTCTCCCCGGGCCTACAATGAGCAGTTCTTC